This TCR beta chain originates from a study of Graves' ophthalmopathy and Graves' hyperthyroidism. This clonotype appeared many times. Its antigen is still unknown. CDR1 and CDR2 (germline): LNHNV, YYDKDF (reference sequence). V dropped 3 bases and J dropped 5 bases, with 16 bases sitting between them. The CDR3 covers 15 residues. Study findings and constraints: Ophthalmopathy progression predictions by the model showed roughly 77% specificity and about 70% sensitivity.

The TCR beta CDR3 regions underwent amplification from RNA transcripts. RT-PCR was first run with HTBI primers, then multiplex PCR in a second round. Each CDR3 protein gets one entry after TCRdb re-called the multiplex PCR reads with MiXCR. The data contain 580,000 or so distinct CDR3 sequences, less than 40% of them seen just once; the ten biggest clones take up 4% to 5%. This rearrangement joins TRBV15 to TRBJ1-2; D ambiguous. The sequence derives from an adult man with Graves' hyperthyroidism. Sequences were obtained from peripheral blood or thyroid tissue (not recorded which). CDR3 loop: CATSSTGPGNYGYTF. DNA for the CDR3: TGTGCCACCAGCAGCACCGGGCCAGGAAATTATGGCTACACCTTC.